This T cell receptor beta chain was found in a study of T-cell memory formation after mild COVID-19. This clonotype was found many times. The V end was cut by 3 bases, the J end by 7 bases, with 7 bases between. The CDR3 is 12 residues long. CDR1 is MNHEY, CDR2 SMNVEV, per germline (reference sequence). TCRdb independently ran MiXCR on the 5' RACE reads; one entry per CDR3 protein. The table has approximately 350,000 distinct CDR3 sequences, about an eighth seen once. The receptor was derived from a man aged 18 to 29 who had mild COVID-19 (a few samples of this study predate the infection). Cell type and time point are not known. Sequencing was carried out using PBMCs or a T cell subset sorted from them (not recorded which). The chain links TRBV27 to TRBJ2-1; weak D call: TRBD2 (5 bases). CDR3 sequence (DNA): TGTGCCAGCAGTTTCGGACTGAATGAGCAGTTCTTC. The encoded protein is CASSFGLNEQFF.